This is a list of T cell receptor beta chains from one sample in a study of radiotherapy plus CTLA-4 blockade in lung cancer. Clones were read by immunoSEQ multiplex PCR, and TCRdb kept only the in-frame ones, dropping some. This table holds 110,000 or so clones, around 75% found once. This specimen consisted of peripheral blood, obtained from a patient treated with radiotherapy plus ipilimumab. Every receptor here comes from a human donor with non-small cell lung cancer who had a partial response to radiotherapy plus ipilimumab. CDR3s include the opening cysteine and the closing phenylalanine or tryptophan. Fields, in order: V gene, J gene, CDR3 protein.

v_call: TRBV5-1
j_call: TRBJ2-1
cdr3_aa: CASSLGLPPLNEQFF

v_call: TRBV5-5
j_call: TRBJ2-6
cdr3_aa: CASSLGDRANVLTF

v_call: TRBV9
j_call: TRBJ2-3
cdr3_aa: CASSTLLAEFTDTQYF

v_call: TRBV27
j_call: TRBJ2-1
cdr3_aa: CASSLDLNNEQFF

v_call: TRBV20-1
j_call: TRBJ2-2
cdr3_aa: CSASGPGELFF

v_call: TRBV25-1
j_call: TRBJ1-2
cdr3_aa: CASSGQGNYGYTF

v_call: TRBV5-1
j_call: TRBJ2-5
cdr3_aa: CASSSRTGAVETQYF

v_call: TRBV6-1
j_call: TRBJ2-5
cdr3_aa: CASSTGPGETQYF

v_call: TRBV7-9
j_call: TRBJ1-2
cdr3_aa: CASSPSGTVYGYTF

v_call: TRBV6-6
j_call: TRBJ1-2
cdr3_aa: CASIGFEGAFSGYTF

v_call: TRBV2
j_call: TRBJ2-1
cdr3_aa: CASSGLADYNEQFF

v_call: TRBV28
j_call: TRBJ1-1
cdr3_aa: CASSLPGNTEAFF

v_call: TRBV28
j_call: TRBJ2-1
cdr3_aa: CASSSLAGGADEQFF

v_call: TRBV7-2
j_call: TRBJ2-1
cdr3_aa: CASSQVTSGNEQFF

v_call: TRBV4-2
j_call: TRBJ2-2
cdr3_aa: CASSQQRLAGVPGELFF

v_call: TRBV15
j_call: TRBJ1-1
cdr3_aa: CATSRVYRVGLITEAFF

v_call: TRBV7-9
j_call: TRBJ2-2
cdr3_aa: CASSLGQGIGSGELFF

v_call: TRBV28
j_call: TRBJ1-1
cdr3_aa: CASDTGRTNTEAFF

v_call: TRBV2
j_call: TRBJ1-1
cdr3_aa: CASSYNANTEAFF

v_call: TRBV25-1
j_call: TRBJ2-1
cdr3_aa: CASSELTSGGNEQFF

v_call: TRBV4-3
j_call: TRBJ1-4
cdr3_aa: CASSQDLSGFEKLFF

v_call: TRBV19
j_call: TRBJ2-7
cdr3_aa: CASSTPGLAGRSYEQYF

v_call: TRBV2
j_call: TRBJ1-2
cdr3_aa: CASRPPRDIHYTF

v_call: TRBV10-2
j_call: TRBJ1-1
cdr3_aa: CASLGALQGPYTEAFF

v_call: TRBV28
j_call: TRBJ2-1
cdr3_aa: CASSLSGRNEQFF

v_call: TRBV9
j_call: TRBJ2-7
cdr3_aa: CASSVATGGAEQYF

v_call: TRBV28
j_call: TRBJ1-1
cdr3_aa: CASSLGGSGNTEAFF

v_call: TRBV29-1
j_call: TRBJ1-2
cdr3_aa: CSVGKGSNYGYTF

v_call: TRBV30
j_call: TRBJ1-5
cdr3_aa: CAWKAPDRGTGQPQHF

v_call: TRBV29-1
j_call: TRBJ2-3
cdr3_aa: CSAAGQGSGSYTQYF

v_call: TRBV7-6
j_call: TRBJ2-2
cdr3_aa: CASSLSVNSRGELFF

v_call: TRBV28
j_call: TRBJ2-1
cdr3_aa: CASSFSSTATYNEQFF

v_call: TRBV5-4
j_call: TRBJ2-1
cdr3_aa: CASSFRGSSYNEQFF

v_call: TRBV5-4
j_call: TRBJ2-2
cdr3_aa: CASSLEQNTGELFF